The text below deals with one T cell receptor (beta chain). The antigen is unknown. PCR was performed using 60 Vbeta and 13 Jbeta primers. Per the study methods: Unique TCR beta chains totaled some 81 million in a later count, with roughly 12 million of them shared. The data were produced by immunoSEQ multiplex PCR, yet TCRdb's version contains in-frame clones alone and is incomplete. V and J calls and clone size are those listed in that table; D and trimming were worked out from the DNA. The repertoire holds more than 95,000 clones, with about four fifths as singletons. The sample belongs to a study of cytomegalovirus exposure and HLA in healthy donors. Overall study findings and caveats: Researchers catalogued over 150 TCR beta chains as cytomegalovirus-associated. Common viral pathogens seemed to be connected with several of the most significant clusters, according to a later analysis.

The CDR3 runs to 14 residues. Germline V gene sequence: CDR1 SNHLY, CDR2 FYNNEI. J was trimmed by 9 bases and V by 7 bases; bases with no gene match: 7. The chain couples TRBV2 to TRBJ2-1, with 12 bases fitting TRBD2. The sequence was collected from a man younger than 40 in good health and CMV-seronegative. The specimen was PBMCs. The CDR3 here is CASKRTSGIGEQFF. The CDR3, as DNA: TGTGCCAGCAAGAGGACTAGCGGGATAGGTGAGCAGTTCTTC.